Below are 11 T cell receptor beta chains sequenced from a single sample in a study of CD8 T cells in ankylosing spondylitis. Overall study results and limits: Characteristic, it appeared, of ankylosing spondylitis blood was a TCR beta motif of several highly homologous variants.

Their recognized antigens are unknown. MiXCR, run by TCRdb on the 5' RACE reads, gives a single entry per CDR3 protein. The sample contains some 330,000 distinct CDR3 sequences, around 8% of which appear only once. Sequences were obtained from blood, either unsorted or a sorted T cell fraction (not recorded which). The receptors shown here come from a male donor with ankylosing spondylitis.

This clonotype was detected many times. The chain recombines TRBV20-1 with TRBJ1-1, with D unresolved. The CDR3 is 11 residues long. V shed 5 bases and J shed 1 base, with 5 bases lying between them. Germline V gene data show CDR1 as DFQATT and CDR2 as SNEGSKA (reference sequence). The CDR3, as DNA: TGCAGTGCTGACAAGAACACTGAAGCTTTCTTT. Protein product: CSADKNTEAFF.

This clonotype showed up many times. V gene TRBV29-1 combines with J gene TRBJ2-3; D is unresolved. V was shortened by 7 bases and J by 4 bases, with 12 bases between the two germline ends. The length of the CDR3 is 12 residues. CDR1 is SQVTM and CDR2 is ANQGSEA in the germline V gene. This CDR3 reads CSETTVADTQYF. Here the CDR3 DNA reads TGCAGCGAAACCACCGTTGCAGATACGCAGTATTTT.

This chain links TRBV6-1 with TRBJ2-6, with D possibly TRBD1 on 6 matching bases. V was pared by 5 bases and J by 3 bases, with 8 bases between. There are 14 residues in the CDR3. Germline CDR1 MNHNS, CDR2 SASEGT. The CDR3: CASSTGLGANVLTF. In DNA form, the CDR3 reads TGTGCCAGCAGTACAGGGCTTGGGGCCAACGTCCTGACTTTC.

This clonotype has a count of ten or more. V usage is TRBV5-1 and J usage is TRBJ1-5; the match to TRBD1 covers 8 bases. Germline V gene lookup returns CDR1 SGHRS and CDR2 YFSETQ. This CDR3 comprises 15 residues. The trim removed 3 bases at V and 7 bases at J, leaving 9 bases unmatched. The CDR3 protein is CASSSGQGSGQPQHF. DNA for the CDR3: TGCGCCAGCAGCTCCGGACAGGGCTCGGGGCAGCCCCAGCATTTT.

This clonotype occurred many times. The chain recombines TRBV5-1 with TRBJ2-7; D is perhaps TRBD2 (5 bases). The CDR3 has 17 residues. V lost 0 bases and J lost 4, with 20 bases in between. CDR1 SGHRS and CDR2 YFSETQ come from the germline V gene. CDR3 residues: CASSLELPIGIIYEQYF. In DNA, the CDR3 is TGCGCCAGCAGCTTGGAATTACCCATCGGGATAATATACGAGCAGTACTTC.

This chain connects TRBV20-1 to TRBJ2-3; D perhaps matches TRBD2 (6 bases). Germline V CDR1 and CDR2: DFQATT, SNEGSKA (reference sequence). Between the trimmed V and J ends, which lost 5 bases and 7 bases, there was a span of 16 bases. The CDR3 length is 13 residues. The DNA for the CDR3 is TGCAGTGCTCTAGATACTAGCTCCAATACGCAGTATTTT. This codes for CSALDTSSNTQYF.

Only a few counts were recorded for this clonotype. The chain is built from TRBV4-3 and TRBJ2-1, with TRBD2 identical over 8 bases. Germline V lookup: CDR1 LGHNA, CDR2 YSLEER. After removal of 4 bases from V and 8 bases from J, the junction contained 10 bases not matched to a gene. The CDR3 is made up of 15 amino acids. The DNA for the CDR3 is TGCGCCAGCAGCCCGGGGACTAGGGGTTCGCATGAGCAGTTCTTC. The encoded protein is CASSPGTRGSHEQFF.

The chain carries TRBV10-3 and TRBJ2-2; D could derive from TRBD1 or TRBD2 (5 bases each). Germline V gene sequence: CDR1 ENHRY, CDR2 SYGVKD. The CDR3 consists of 16 residues. V was shortened by 3 bases and J by 4 bases, with 15 bases between the two germline ends. CDR3 region: CAISDPPGQTTGELFF. CDR3 nucleotides: TGTGCCATCAGTGACCCGCCGGGGCAGACCACCGGGGAGCTGTTTTTT.

The rearrangement links TRBV20-1 to TRBJ1-1; possibly TRBD1 for D (5 bases). This CDR3 region has 13 residues. Germline V CDR1 and CDR2: DFQATT, SNEGSKA (reference sequence). V shed 3 bases and J shed 0 bases, with 8 bases lying between them. The CDR3 loop reads CSARGPLNTEAFF. In DNA form, the CDR3 reads TGCAGTGCTAGGGGGCCCCTGAACACTGAAGCTTTCTTT.

This clonotype was detected only a few times. The chain employs TRBV18 and TRBJ1-2; D call uncertain. V gave up 0 bases and J gave up 8 bases, with 13 bases separating them. The CDR3 runs 14 residues. Germline V gene data show CDR1 as KGHSH and CDR2 as LQKENI. CDR3 bases: TGTGCCAGCTCACCACCCGGCCAGTTCGAAGGCTACACCTTC. As protein: CASSPPGQFEGYTF.

This clonotype was seen many times. The chain employs TRBV7-2 and TRBJ2-1, with a possible D match to TRBD2 (5 bases). The V gene lost 0 bases and the J gene lost 5 bases, with 11 bases spanning the gap. Germline values: CDR1 SGHTA, CDR2 FQGNSA. This CDR3 contains 15 residues. The DNA for the CDR3 is TGTGCCAGCAGCTTAGCGAGTACGGGAAACAATGAGCAGTTCTTC. Its translation is CASSLASTGNNEQFF.